This T cell receptor (beta chain) was recovered during a study of shared clonotypes between healthy human individuals. Here immunoSEQ multiplex PCR was the method, and the copy in TCRdb shows in-frame clones only, minus some. The repertoire holds hundreds of thousands of clones, with just over 95% as singletons. Naive CD8 populations comprised CD45RO-negative cells positively selected for CCR7, excluding terminally differentiated effector memory CD45RA+ cells. The CDR3 covers 16 residues. Germline CDR1 and CDR2: SEHNR and FQNEAQ (reference sequence). This clonotype originated in a man aged 25-45 years in good health. The rearrangement uses TRBV7-9 and TRBJ2-5; 8 bases match TRBD2. Near its end, the DNA agrees better with TRBJ2-7, so the J call may be wrong. Sequencing input: naive CD8+ T cells sorted from blood. CDR3 protein: CASSLGSAGGIYEQYF. CDR3 in DNA: TGTGCCAGCAGCTTAGGTTCGGCGGGAGGCATCTACGAGCAGTACTTC.